Below, 8 T cell receptor beta chains from the same sample are listed, as sequenced in a study of T cells in narcolepsy. Measured with immunoSEQ multiplex PCR; TCRdb has only the in-frame clones, and not every one. This table holds 25,000 to 30,000 clones, 75% to 85% found once. The specimen was CD45RA- memory CD4+ T cells from PBMCs. These receptors all come from a human donor with narcolepsy.

V is TRBV9 and J is TRBJ1-6; D gene unclear. Germline loops: CDR1 SGDLS, CDR2 YYNGEE. This CDR3 has 16 amino acids. Between the trimmed V and J ends, which lost 6 bases and 4 bases, there was a span of 17 bases. The CDR3 spells CASTTGPPLYNSPLHF. The CDR3 DNA sequence: TGTGCCAGCACGACGGGCCCACCCTTATATAATTCACCCCTCCACTTT.

The chain recombines TRBV30 with TRBJ1-3, with D maybe TRBD1 (6 bases). The CDR3 runs 13 residues. Trimming removed 5 bases at V and 3 bases at J, with 11 bases between. Germline-derived CDR1 and CDR2 are GTSNPN and SVGIG (reference sequence). The CDR3 is CAWGGLSGNTIYF. The CDR3 bases are TGTGCCTGGGGGGGGCTAAGTGGAAACACCATATATTTT.

V gene TRBV13 combines with J gene TRBJ2-4; D not certain. The CDR3 has 13 amino acids. Trimming took off 10 bases at V and 1 base at J, with 11 bases between the two ends. The germline V gene encodes CDR1 PRHDT and CDR2 FYEKMQ (reference sequence). The CDR3 DNA reads as TGTGCCACAACCGGGTTGGCCAAAAACATTCAGTACTTC. Protein: CATTGLAKNIQYF.

This clone was seen a few times. The J gene is TRBJ2-7, the V gene TRBV5-6; TRBD1 might be the D (6 bases). V gave up 3 bases and J gave up 4 bases, with 17 bases separating them. The CDR3 totals 15 residues. Germline lookup yields CDR1 SGHDT and CDR2 YYEEEE. CDR3 sequence (DNA): TGTGCCAGCAGCTCGAAACTGACAGGACCTTACGAGCAGTACTTC. Residues: CASSSKLTGPYEQYF.

The chain combines TRBV7-2 with TRBJ2-3; D may be TRBD2 (7 bases). The germline V gene has CDR1 SGHTA and CDR2 FQGNSA. The CDR3 contains 16 residues. Between the trimmed V and J ends, which lost 3 bases and 5 bases, there was a span of 18 bases. Here the CDR3 reads CASSLGGRGARDTQYF. The CDR3 DNA is TGTGCCAGCAGCTTGGGCGGACGGGGGGCCAGAGATACGCAGTATTTT. The variable domain in full, with the rest retrieved from reference TRBV7-2 and TRBJ2-3, is GAGVSQSPSNKVTEKGKDVELRCDPISGHTALYWYRQSLGQGLEFLIYFQGNSAPDKSGLPSDRFSAERTGGSVSTLTIQRTQQEDSAVYLCASSLGGRGARDTQYFGPGTRLTVL.

The chain recombines TRBV5-6 with TRBJ1-1, with D possibly TRBD1 on 5 matching bases. The length of the CDR3 is 13 residues. The V gene lost 1 base and the J gene lost 4 bases, with 8 bases spanning the gap. Per germline, CDR1 SGHDT and CDR2 YYEEEE. CDR3 coding DNA: TGTGCCAGCAGCTTGCAGGGTACCACTGAAGCTTTCTTT. Encoded protein: CASSLQGTTEAFF.

V is TRBV7-9 and J is TRBJ2-7, with 7 bases lining up with TRBD1. Germline V gene lookup returns CDR1 SEHNR and CDR2 FQNEAQ (reference sequence). The CDR3 runs to 16 residues. The V and J ends lost 2 bases and 0 bases, in that order; junction bases with no gene match: 7. The CDR3 region has the DNA TGTGCCAGCAGCTTACACAGGGGATCACTCTCCTACGAGCAGTACTTC. Translated: CASSLHRGSLSYEQYF.

In DNA form, the CDR3 reads TGTGCCAGCAGCTCGACTCCGGGCCCTAACTATGGCTACACCTTC. Translated, it gives CASSSTPGPNYGYTF. The V call is TRBV9, the J call TRBJ1-2; D is uncertain. The CDR3 sequence is 15 residues long. Germline V CDR1 and CDR2: SGDLS, YYNGEE. V was trimmed by 4 bases and J by 0 bases, leaving 13 bases between them.